The entry below describes one T cell receptor beta chain. The record originates from a study of blood T cell repertoires in COVID-19. On the study more broadly: Material from acute and convalescent COVID-19 was sourced from the United States, Italy and Spain. T cells, B-cell-depleted T cells, or PBMCs supplied cDNA or gDNA.

As originally analysed: The assay estimated nucleated cells by amplifying reference gene primers. Sequencing was performed with immunoSEQ multiplex PCR; in TCRdb, only in-frame clones are kept and a portion is missing. That table is the source of V, J and clone size, and D and trimming were worked out from the DNA. The sample includes 90,000 to 110,000 clones, 84% of them seen just once. Germline V gene lookup returns CDR1 SGHTA and CDR2 FQGNSA. V lost 5 bases, J lost 3 bases, and 15 bases lay in between. The CDR3 runs to 15 residues. This TCR derives from a woman aged 50 to 60 with acute or convalescent COVID-19. The chain carries TRBV7-2 and TRBJ2-3; perhaps TRBD2 as D (6 bases). Sequencing was carried out using peripheral blood. CDR3 amino acids: CASSPLRLGTDTQYF. The CDR3 DNA is TGTGCCAGCAGCCCCCTCCGACTAGGGACAGATACGCAGTATTTT.